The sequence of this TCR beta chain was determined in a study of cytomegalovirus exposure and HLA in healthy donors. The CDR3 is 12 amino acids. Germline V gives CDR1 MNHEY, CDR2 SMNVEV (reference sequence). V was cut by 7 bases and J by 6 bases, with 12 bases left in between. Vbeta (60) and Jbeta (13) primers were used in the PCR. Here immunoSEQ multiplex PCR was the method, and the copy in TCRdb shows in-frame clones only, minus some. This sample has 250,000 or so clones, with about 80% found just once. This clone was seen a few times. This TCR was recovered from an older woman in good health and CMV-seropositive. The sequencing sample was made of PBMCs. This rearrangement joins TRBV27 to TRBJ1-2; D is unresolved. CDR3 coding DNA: TGTGCCAGCACCCCCGAGTTGAATGGCTACACCTTC. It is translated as CASTPELNGYTF.